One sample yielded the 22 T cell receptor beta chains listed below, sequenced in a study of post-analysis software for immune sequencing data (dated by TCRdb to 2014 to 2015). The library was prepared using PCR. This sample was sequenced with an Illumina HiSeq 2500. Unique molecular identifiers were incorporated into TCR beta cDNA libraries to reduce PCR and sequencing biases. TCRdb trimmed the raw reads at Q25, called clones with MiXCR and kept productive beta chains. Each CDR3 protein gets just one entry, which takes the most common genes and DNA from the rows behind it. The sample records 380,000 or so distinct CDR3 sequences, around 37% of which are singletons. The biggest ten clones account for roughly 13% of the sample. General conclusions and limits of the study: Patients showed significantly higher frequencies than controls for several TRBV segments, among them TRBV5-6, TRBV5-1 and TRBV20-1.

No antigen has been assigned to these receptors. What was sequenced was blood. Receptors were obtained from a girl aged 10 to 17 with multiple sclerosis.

The CDR3 is CASSISSNQPQHF. The CDR3 nucleotides are TGTGCCAGCAGCATAAGTAGCAATCAGCCCCAGCATTTT. The rearrangement uses TRBV7-9 and TRBJ1-5; D unresolved. The CDR3 loop spans 13 amino acids. Germline V gene lookup returns CDR1 SEHNR and CDR2 FQNEAQ (reference sequence). The V end was cut by 5 bases, the J end by 0 bases, with 5 bases between.

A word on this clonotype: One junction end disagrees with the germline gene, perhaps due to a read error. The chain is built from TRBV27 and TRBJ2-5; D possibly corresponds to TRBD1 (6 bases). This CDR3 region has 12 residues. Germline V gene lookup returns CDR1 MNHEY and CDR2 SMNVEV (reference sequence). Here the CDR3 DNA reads TGTGCCAGCAGTCTACCCCAGGGGACCCCGTACTTC. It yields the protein CASSLPQGTPYF.

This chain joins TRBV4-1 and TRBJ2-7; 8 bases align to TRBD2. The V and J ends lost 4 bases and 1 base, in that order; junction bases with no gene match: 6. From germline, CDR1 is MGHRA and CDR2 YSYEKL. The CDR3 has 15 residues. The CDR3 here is CASSPDSGGSYEQYF. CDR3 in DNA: TGCGCCAGCAGCCCTGACAGCGGGGGTTCCTACGAGCAGTACTTC.

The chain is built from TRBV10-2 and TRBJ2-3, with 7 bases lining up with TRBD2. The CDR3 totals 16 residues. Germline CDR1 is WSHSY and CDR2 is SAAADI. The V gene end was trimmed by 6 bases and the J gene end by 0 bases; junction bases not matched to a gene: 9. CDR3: CASREASGPSTDTQYF. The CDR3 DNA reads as TGCGCCAGCAGGGAAGCTAGCGGTCCTAGCACAGATACGCAGTATTTT.

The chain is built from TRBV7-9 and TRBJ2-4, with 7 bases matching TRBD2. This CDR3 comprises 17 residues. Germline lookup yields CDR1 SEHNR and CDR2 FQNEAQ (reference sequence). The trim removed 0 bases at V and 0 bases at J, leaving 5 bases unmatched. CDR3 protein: CASSLAGLAEAKNIQYF. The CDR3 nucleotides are TGTGCCAGCAGCTTAGCGGGTCTAGCGGAAGCCAAAAACATTCAGTACTTC.

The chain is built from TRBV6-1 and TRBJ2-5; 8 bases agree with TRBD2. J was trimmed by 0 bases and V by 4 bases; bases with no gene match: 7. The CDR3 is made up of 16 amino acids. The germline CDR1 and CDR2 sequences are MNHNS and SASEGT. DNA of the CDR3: TGTGCCAGCAGTGGTATCGGCGGGGGGAACCAAGAGACCCAGTACTTC. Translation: CASSGIGGGNQETQYF.

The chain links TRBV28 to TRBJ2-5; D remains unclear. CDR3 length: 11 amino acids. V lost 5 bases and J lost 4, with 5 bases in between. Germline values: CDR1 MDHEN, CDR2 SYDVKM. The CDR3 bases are TGTGCCAGCAGTCTCATAGAGACCCAGTACTTC. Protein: CASSLIETQYF.

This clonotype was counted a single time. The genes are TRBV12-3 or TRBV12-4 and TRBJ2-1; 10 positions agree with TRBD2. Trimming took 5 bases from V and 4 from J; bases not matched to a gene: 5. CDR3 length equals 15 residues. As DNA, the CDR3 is TGTGCCAGCAGTCGTTCAGCGGGGGGGTACAATGAGCAGTTCTTC. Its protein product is CASSRSAGGYNEQFF.

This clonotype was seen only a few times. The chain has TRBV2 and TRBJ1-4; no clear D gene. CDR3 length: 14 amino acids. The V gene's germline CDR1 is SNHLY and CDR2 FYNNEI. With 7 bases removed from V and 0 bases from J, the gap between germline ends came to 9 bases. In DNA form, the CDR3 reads TGTGCCAGCAAGCAAACTGCAACTAATGAAAAACTGTTTTTT. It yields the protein CASKQTATNEKLFF.

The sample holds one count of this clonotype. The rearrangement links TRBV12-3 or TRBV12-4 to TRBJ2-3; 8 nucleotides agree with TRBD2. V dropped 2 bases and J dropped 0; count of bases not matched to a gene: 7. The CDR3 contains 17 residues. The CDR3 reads CASSLNPLAVSTDTQYF. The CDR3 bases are TGTGCCAGCAGTTTAAATCCACTAGCGGTTAGCACAGATACGCAGTATTTT.

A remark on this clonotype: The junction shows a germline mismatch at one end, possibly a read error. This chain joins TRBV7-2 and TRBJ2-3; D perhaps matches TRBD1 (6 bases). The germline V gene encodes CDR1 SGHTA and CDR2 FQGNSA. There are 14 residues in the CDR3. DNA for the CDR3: TGTGCCAGCAGCTTAGAGGTCAGGGGAGATAGGCAGTATTTT. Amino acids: CASSLEVRGDRQYF.

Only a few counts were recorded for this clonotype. CDR3 amino acids: CASSHRVTGTGVLNTEAFF. The DNA for the CDR3 is TGCGCCAGCAGCCATAGGGTGACCGGGACAGGGGTCTTGAACACTGAAGCTTTCTTT. This rearrangement joins TRBV4-1 to TRBJ1-1, with 10 nucleotides matching TRBD1. Looked up from germline, CDR1 is MGHRA and CDR2 is YSYEKL. The CDR3 sequence is 19 residues long. The V and J ends lost 3 bases and 0 bases, in that order; junction bases with no gene match: 13.

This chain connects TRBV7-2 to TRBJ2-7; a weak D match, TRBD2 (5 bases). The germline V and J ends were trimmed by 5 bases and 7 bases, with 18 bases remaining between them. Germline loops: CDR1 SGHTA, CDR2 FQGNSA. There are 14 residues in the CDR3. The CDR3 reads CASSRWGVPSEQYF. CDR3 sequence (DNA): TGTGCCAGCAGCCGATGGGGAGTCCCTTCGGAGCAGTACTTC.

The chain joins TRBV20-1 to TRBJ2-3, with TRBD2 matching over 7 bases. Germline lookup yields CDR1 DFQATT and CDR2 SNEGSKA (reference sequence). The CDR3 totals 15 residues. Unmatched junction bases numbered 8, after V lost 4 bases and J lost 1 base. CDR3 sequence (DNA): TGCAGTGCTACCAGGTCACGGGGGGGCACAGATACGCAGTATTTT. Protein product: CSATRSRGGTDTQYF.

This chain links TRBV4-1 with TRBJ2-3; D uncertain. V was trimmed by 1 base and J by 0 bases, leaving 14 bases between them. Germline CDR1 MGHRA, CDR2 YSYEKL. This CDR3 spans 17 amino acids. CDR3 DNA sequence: TGCGCCAGCAGCCAAGGGAACGGTTTCTCTAGCACAGATACGCAGTATTTT. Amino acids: CASSQGNGFSSTDTQYF.

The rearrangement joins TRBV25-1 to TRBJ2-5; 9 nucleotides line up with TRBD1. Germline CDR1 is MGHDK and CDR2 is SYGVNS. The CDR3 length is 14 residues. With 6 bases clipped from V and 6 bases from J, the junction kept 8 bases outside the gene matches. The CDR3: CASRKQGAGKTQYF. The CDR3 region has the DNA TGTGCCAGCAGAAAACAGGGGGCGGGGAAGACCCAGTACTTC.

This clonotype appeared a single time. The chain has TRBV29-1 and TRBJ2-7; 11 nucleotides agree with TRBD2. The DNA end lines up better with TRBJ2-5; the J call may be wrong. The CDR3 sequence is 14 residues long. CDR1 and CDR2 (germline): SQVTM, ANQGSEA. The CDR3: CSITGTSGKETQYF. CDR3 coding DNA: TGCAGCATCACCGGGACTAGCGGAAAAGAGACCCAGTACTTC.

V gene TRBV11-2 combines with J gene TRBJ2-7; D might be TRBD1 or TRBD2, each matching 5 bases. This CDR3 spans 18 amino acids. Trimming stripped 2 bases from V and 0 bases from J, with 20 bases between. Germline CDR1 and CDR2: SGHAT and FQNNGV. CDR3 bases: TGTGCCAGCAGCTTACATGTCCCGGGACCGTTAAGCTCCTACGAGCAGTACTTC. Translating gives CASSLHVPGPLSSYEQYF. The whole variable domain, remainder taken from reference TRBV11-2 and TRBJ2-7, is EAGVAQSPRYKIIEKRQSVAFWCNPISGHATLYWYQQILGQGPKLLIQFQNNGVVDDSQLPKDRFSAERLKGVDSTLKIQPAKLEDSAVYLCASSLHVPGPLSSYEQYFGPGTRLTVT.

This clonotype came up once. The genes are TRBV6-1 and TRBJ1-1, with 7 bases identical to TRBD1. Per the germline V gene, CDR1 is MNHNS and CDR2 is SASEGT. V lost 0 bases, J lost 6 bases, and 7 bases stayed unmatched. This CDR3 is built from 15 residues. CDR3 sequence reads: CASSEALAGGAEAFF. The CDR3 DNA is TGTGCCAGCAGTGAAGCATTGGCAGGGGGGGCTGAAGCTTTCTTT.

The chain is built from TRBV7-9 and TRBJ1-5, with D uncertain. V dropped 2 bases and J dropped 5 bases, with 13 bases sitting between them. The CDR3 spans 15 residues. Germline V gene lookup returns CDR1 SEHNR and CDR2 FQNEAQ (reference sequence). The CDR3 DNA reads TGTGCCAGCAGCTTATCAGGCCATCTTGATCAGCCCCAGCATTTT. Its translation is CASSLSGHLDQPQHF.

The CDR3 is CASSPRDFIWEGNQPQHF. The CDR3 nucleotides are TGTGCCAGCAGTCCCAGGGACTTTATCTGGGAAGGCAATCAGCCCCAGCATTTT. The chain uses TRBV12-3 or TRBV12-4 and TRBJ1-5; D possibly corresponds to TRBD1 (5 bases). V was pared by 5 bases and J by 2 bases, with 22 bases between. This CDR3 region has 18 residues.

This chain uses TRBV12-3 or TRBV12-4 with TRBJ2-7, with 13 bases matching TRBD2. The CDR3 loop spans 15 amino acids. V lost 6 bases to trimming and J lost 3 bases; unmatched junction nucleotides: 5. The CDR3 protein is CASRQLAGGLYEQYF. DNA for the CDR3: TGTGCCAGCAGACAACTAGCGGGGGGGCTCTACGAGCAGTACTTC.